The 3 T cell receptor beta chains below all came from one sample that was sequenced in a study of cytomegalovirus exposure and HLA in healthy donors. PCR was performed using 60 Vbeta and 13 Jbeta primers. This table comes from immunoSEQ multiplex PCR, and its TCRdb copy is limited to in-frame clones, with some not included. The table lists around 110,000 clones, 55% to 65% of them singletons, with 2% to 2.5% in the top ten. Material for sequencing was PBMCs. The receptors were gathered from a young woman in good health and CMV-seronegative.

J is TRBJ2-3 and V is TRBV28; TRBD1 matches 8 bases. This CDR3 is built from 15 residues. Germline values: CDR1 MDHEN, CDR2 SYDVKM. Trimming at V came to 4 bases and at J to 1 base, leaving 4 bases not matched to a gene. In DNA form, the CDR3 reads TGTGCCAGCAGTTCGGGACAGGTCGGCACAGATACGCAGTATTTT. Translating gives CASSSGQVGTDTQYF.

Comments on this clone: Additional DNA sequences in this sample encode the identical CDR3. J is TRBJ1-2 and V is TRBV27; weak D call: TRBD1 (6 bases). The CDR3 totals 17 residues. With 9 bases removed from V and 5 bases from J, the gap between germline ends came to 28 bases. Germline-derived CDR1 and CDR2 are MNHEY and SMNVEV (reference sequence). The CDR3 nucleotides read TGTGCCAGTAGTCCCAGCTCGACAGGAGCATTACTTTATGGCTACACCTTC. Its protein product is CASSPSSTGALLYGYTF.

The V and J genes are TRBV4-3 and TRBJ2-6, with 10 nucleotides matching TRBD1. The CDR3 consists of 17 residues. CDR1 is LGHNA and CDR2 is YSLEER in the germline V gene. V trimming: 7 bases; J trimming: 3 bases; junction bases outside the gene matches: 9. CDR3 sequence (DNA): TGCGCCAGCACTCCGACAGGGGGCTATCGTGGGGCCAACGTCCTGACTTTC. This translates into CASTPTGGYRGANVLTF.